This T cell receptor (beta chain) was retrieved from a study of cytomegalovirus exposure and HLA in healthy donors. CDR3 length equals 15 residues. Trimming shortened V by 7 bases and J by 0 bases, and 12 bases separated the two germline ends. The germline V gene has CDR1 SNHLY and CDR2 FYNNEI. The PCR employed 60 Vbeta primers together with 13 Jbeta primers. The method was immunoSEQ multiplex PCR; TCRdb's version includes in-frame clones alone and lacks a portion of them. The sample consists of about 120,000 clones, approximately 80% of them appearing once. This clone was seen more than once but under ten times.

The rearrangement links TRBV2 to TRBJ2-2, with a weak D call TRBD1 (6 bases). Source material: PBMCs. The sequence was obtained from a woman aged 18-29 years in good health and CMV-seronegative. The CDR3 nucleotides read TGTGCCAGCATCAGACAGGCAGCGAACACCGGGGAGCTGTTTTTT. It translates to CASIRQAANTGELFF.